A selection of T cell receptor beta chains follows, all from one sample in a study of cytomegalovirus exposure and HLA in healthy donors. The repertoire was sequenced with immunoSEQ multiplex PCR; TCRdb's copy has only in-frame clones and lacks some. The table has more than 140,000 clones, 64% seen once. Sequenced input: PBMCs. The receptors here all came from a woman in her 30s in good health and CMV-seropositive. Each CDR3 is given with its conserved first and last residue. The D gene is left open where the match is weak. The listing skips clone size in some rows; elsewhere it reads once, few, many or a size class.

D | length | J | V | size | CDR3 | DNA
TRBD2 | 15 | TRBJ2-7 | TRBV28 | . | CASSFLAGGIYEQYF | TGTGCCAGCAGTTTCCTAGCGGGAGGGATCTACGAGCAGTACTTC
TRBD1 | 15 | TRBJ2-1 | TRBV10-3 | . | CAISGLTGAHNEQFF | TGTGCCATCAGTGGTTTGACAGGGGCCCACAATGAGCAGTTCTTC
. | 19 | TRBJ1-1 | TRBV29-1 | . | CSGTRRLSNSGGSGTEAFF | TGCAGCGGTACAAGGAGGCTAAGCAACAGTGGGGGCTCCGGTACTGAAGCTTTCTTT
TRBD2 | 17 | TRBJ2-7 | TRBV5-6 | . | CASSLETSGLGNYEQYF | TGTGCCAGCAGCTTGGAGACTAGCGGGTTGGGAAACTACGAGCAGTACTTC
TRBD2 | 17 | TRBJ2-7 | TRBV7-6 | once | CASSLLASGSWGNEQYF | TGTGCCAGCAGCTTATTGGCTAGCGGGAGTTGGGGAAACGAGCAGTACTTC
TRBD2 | 14 | TRBJ2-1 | TRBV2 | many | CASIRREGWHEQFF | TGTGCCAGCATCCGACGGGAGGGCTGGCATGAGCAGTTCTTC
. | 14 | TRBJ2-2 | TRBV11-2 | . | CASSLGRGSGELFF | TGTGCCAGCAGCTTAGGTCGGGGGTCCGGGGAGCTGTTTTTT
. | 17 | TRBJ1-2 | TRBV9 | . | CASSDNGAGYFNYGYTF | TGTGCCAGCAGCGATAATGGAGCCGGGTACTTTAACTATGGCTACACCTTC
. | 20 | TRBJ2-6 | TRBV19 | few | CASSIEPLRGGGSGANVLTF | TGTGCCAGTAGTATAGAACCCTTGCGGGGTGGAGGATCTGGGGCCAACGTCCTGACTTTC
. | 15 | TRBJ2-7 | TRBV5-1 | . | CASSLEPSKSYEQYF | TGCGCCAGCAGCTTGGAGCCTAGCAAGTCCTACGAGCAGTACTTC
TRBD1 | 14 | TRBJ1-3 | TRBV7-2 | . | CASSYRGAGNTIYF | TGTGCCAGCAGTTACAGGGGAGCTGGAAACACCATATATTTT
. | 12 | TRBJ2-3 | TRBV29-1 | . | CSVDTGTDTQYF | TGCAGCGTTGATACAGGCACAGATACGCAGTATTTT
. | 15 | TRBJ2-2 | TRBV2 | once | CASTRTVSRTGELFF | TGTGCCAGCACCAGGACAGTATCAAGAACCGGGGAGCTGTTTTTT
TRBD2 | 15 | TRBJ2-7 | TRBV7-9 | . | CASSSGLAGSYEQYF | TGTGCCAGCAGTTCAGGACTAGCGGGCTCCTACGAGCAGTACTTC
. | 14 | TRBJ1-5 | TRBV4-1 | . | CASSHIYSNQPQHF | TGCGCCAGCAGCCATATTTATAGCAATCAGCCCCAGCATTTT
. | 13 | TRBJ2-5 | TRBV2 | . | CASRNRPQWTQYF | TGTGCCAGCAGGAACAGGCCCCAATGGACCCAGTACTTC
. | 14 | TRBJ1-3 | TRBV10-3 | few | CAISEQGLINTIYF | TGTGCCATCAGTGAGCAGGGCCTTATTAACACCATATATTTT
. | 19 | TRBJ2-1 | TRBV5-1 | . | CASSLLGSMRGNWLYEQFF | TGCGCCAGCAGCTTGTTAGGTTCTATGCGCGGGAATTGGCTGTATGAGCAGTTCTTC
. | 11 | TRBJ2-7 | TRBV27 | . | CASSSGVGEYF | TGTGCCAGCAGTTCAGGGGTTGGGGAGTACTTC
TRBD1 | 15 | TRBJ2-2 | TRBV7-6 | . | CASRPDRTNTGELFF | TGTGCCAGCCGGCCGGACAGGACGAACACCGGGGAGCTGTTTTTT
. | 15 | TRBJ1-2 | TRBV2 | . | CASSSQRQAGDGYTF | TGTGCCAGCAGTTCTCAACGACAGGCAGGGGATGGCTACACCTTC
. | 13 | TRBJ1-1 | TRBV27 | few | CASSSTANTEAFF | TGTGCCAGCAGTTCGACAGCTAACACTGAAGCTTTCTTT
TRBD1 | 16 | TRBJ2-1 | TRBV5-1 | . | CASSEGTGYGYDEQFF | TGCGCCAGCAGCGAAGGGACAGGTTACGGGTACGATGAGCAGTTCTTC
TRBD1 | 16 | TRBJ1-2 | TRBV30 | . | CAWRPQGRSWNYGYTF | TGTGCCTGGAGGCCACAGGGGAGATCTTGGAACTATGGCTACACCTTC
. | 17 | TRBJ1-1 | TRBV9 | once | CASSVPLDATGNTEAFF | TGTGCCAGCAGCGTCCCCTTAGACGCCACAGGGAACACTGAAGCTTTCTTT
. | 15 | TRBJ2-1 | TRBV7-7 | . | CASSPLGGRYNEQFF | TGTGCTAGCAGCCCTCTCGGGGGGCGGTACAATGAGCAGTTCTTC
. | 12 | TRBJ2-5 | TRBV15 | . | CATRRTEETQYF | TGTGCCACCAGAAGGACAGAAGAGACCCAGTACTTC
TRBD2 | 15 | TRBJ2-3 | TRBV30 | . | CACPRSGTGTDTQYF | TGTGCCTGCCCCAGGAGCGGGACCGGCACAGATACGCAGTATTTT
. | 14 | TRBJ1-3 | TRBV4-1 | . | CASSQDGAGNTIYF | TGCGCCAGCAGCCAAGATGGAGCTGGAAACACCATATATTTT
. | 18 | TRBJ2-6 | TRBV25-1 | once | CASSEYLGRGAGANVLTF | TGTGCCAGCAGTGAATATCTGGGTCGCGGGGCTGGGGCCAACGTCCTGACTTTC
. | 15 | TRBJ2-7 | TRBV30 | once | CAWSVGIGRRHEQYF | TGTGCCTGGAGTGTCGGGATAGGGAGGCGCCACGAGCAGTACTTC
TRBD2 | 16 | TRBJ2-3 | TRBV27 | . | CASPLGSGGTTDTQYF | TGTGCCAGCCCCCTGGGGAGCGGGGGGACCACAGATACGCAGTATTTT
. | 15 | TRBJ2-7 | TRBV9 | . | CASSVGGQISYEQYF | TGTGCCAGCAGCGTAGGGGGACAAATCTCCTACGAGCAGTACTTC
TRBD2 | 14 | TRBJ2-1 | TRBV7-2 | few | CASSFRSGDNEQFF | TGTGCCAGCAGCTTTAGGAGCGGGGACAATGAGCAGTTCTTC
. | 14 | TRBJ2-3 | TRBV4-2 | many | CASSQALAADTQYF | TGTGCCAGCAGCCAGGCCCTTGCCGCAGATACGCAGTATTTT
. | 15 | TRBJ1-2 | TRBV5-4 | . | CASSSTDPRSYGYTF | TGTGCCAGCAGCTCGACAGACCCACGCTCCTATGGCTACACCTTC
. | 15 | TRBJ1-1 | TRBV27 | . | CASSLIQGMNTEAFF | TGTGCCAGCAGTTTAATACAGGGCATGAACACTGAAGCTTTCTTT
. | 13 | TRBJ2-1 | TRBV9 | . | CASSVQGSNEQFF | TGTGCCAGCAGCGTACAGGGTTCTAATGAGCAGTTCTTC
. | 13 | TRBJ2-2 | TRBV9 | once | CASTSPDTGELFF | TGTGCCAGCACAAGCCCCGACACCGGGGAGCTGTTTTTT
. | 12 | TRBJ1-1 | TRBV28 | . | CASSLLPHEAFF | TGTGCCAGCAGTCTTCTTCCACACGAAGCTTTCTTT
. | 15 | TRBJ1-2 | TRBV9 | once | CASSVAFQANYGYTF | TGTGCCAGCAGCGTAGCGTTTCAGGCCAACTATGGCTACACCTTC
TRBD2 | 15 | TRBJ2-5 | TRBV7-6 | once | CASSLRLAVQETQYF | TGTGCCAGCAGCCTACGACTAGCGGTTCAAGAGACCCAGTACTTC